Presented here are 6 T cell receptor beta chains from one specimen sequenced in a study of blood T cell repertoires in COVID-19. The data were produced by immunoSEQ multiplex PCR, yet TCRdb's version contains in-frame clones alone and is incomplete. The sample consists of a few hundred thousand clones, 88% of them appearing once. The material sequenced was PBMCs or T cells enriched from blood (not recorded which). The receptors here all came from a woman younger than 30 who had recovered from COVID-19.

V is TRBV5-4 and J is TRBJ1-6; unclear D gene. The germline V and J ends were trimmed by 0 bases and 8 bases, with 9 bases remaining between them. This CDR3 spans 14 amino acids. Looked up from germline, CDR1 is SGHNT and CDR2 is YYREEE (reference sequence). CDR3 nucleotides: TGTGCCAGCAGCTTGGGGAGAGAGGATTCACCCCTCCACTTT. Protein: CASSLGREDSPLHF.

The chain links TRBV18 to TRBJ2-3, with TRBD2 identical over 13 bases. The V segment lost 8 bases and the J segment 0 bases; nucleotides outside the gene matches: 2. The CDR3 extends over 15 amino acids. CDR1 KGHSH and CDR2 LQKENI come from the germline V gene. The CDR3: CASKTSGGSTDTQYF. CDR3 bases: TGTGCCAGCAAGACTAGCGGGGGGAGCACAGATACGCAGTATTTT.

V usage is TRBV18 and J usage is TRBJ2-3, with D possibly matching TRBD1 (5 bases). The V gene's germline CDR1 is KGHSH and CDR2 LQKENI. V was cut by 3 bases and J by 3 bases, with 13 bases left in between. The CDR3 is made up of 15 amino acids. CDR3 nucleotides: TGTGCCAGCTCACCGTTTTTGGACAAAACAGATACGCAGTATTTT. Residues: CASSPFLDKTDTQYF.

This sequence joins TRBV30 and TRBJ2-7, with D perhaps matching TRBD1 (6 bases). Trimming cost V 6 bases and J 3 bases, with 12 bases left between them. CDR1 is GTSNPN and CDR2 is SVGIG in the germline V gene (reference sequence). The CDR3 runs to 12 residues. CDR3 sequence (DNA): TGTGCCTGCACCTCGGGACACTACGAGCAGTACTTC. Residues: CACTSGHYEQYF. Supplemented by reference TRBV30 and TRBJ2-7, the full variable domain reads SQTIHQWPATLVQPVGSPLSLECTVEGTSNPNLYWYRQAAGRGLQLLFYSVGIGQISSEVPQNLSASRPQDRQFILSSKKLLLSDSGFYLCACTSGHYEQYFGPGTRLTVT.

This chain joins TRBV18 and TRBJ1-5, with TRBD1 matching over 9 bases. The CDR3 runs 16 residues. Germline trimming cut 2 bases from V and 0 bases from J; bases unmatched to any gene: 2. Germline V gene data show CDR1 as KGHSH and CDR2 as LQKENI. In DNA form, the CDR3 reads TGTGCCAGCTCACCAGGGACAGGGTTTAGCAATCAGCCCCAGCATTTT. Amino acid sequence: CASSPGTGFSNQPQHF. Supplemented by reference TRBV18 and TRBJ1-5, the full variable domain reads NAGVMQNPRHLVRRRGQEARLRCSPMKGHSHVYWYRQLPEEGLKFMVYLQKENIIDESGMPKERFSAEFPKEGPSILRIQQVVRGDSAAYFCASSPGTGFSNQPQHFGDGTRLSIL.

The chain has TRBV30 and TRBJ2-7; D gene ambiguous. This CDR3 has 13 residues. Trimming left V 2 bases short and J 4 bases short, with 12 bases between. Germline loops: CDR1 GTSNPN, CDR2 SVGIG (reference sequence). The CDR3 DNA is TGTGCCTGGAGTAAGTCCTCGAGATACGAGCAGTACTTC. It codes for CAWSKSSRYEQYF.